Detailed here is one T cell receptor beta chain. TCRdb's table, derived via immunoSEQ multiplex PCR, lists solely in-frame clones and lacks some. The data contain several thousand clones, about 14% of them seen just once; the ten biggest clones take up about a fifth. The data were obtained in a study of tumour-infiltrating T cells in Burkitt lymphoma. Study in general: Overall and progression-free survival were predicted by productive clonality.

The CDR3 is 13 residues long. Germline-derived CDR1 and CDR2 are SGDLS and YYNGEE. V shed 0 bases and J shed 5 bases, with 8 bases lying between them. Material for sequencing was tumor tissue. This chain connects TRBV9 to TRBJ1-1; D is unresolved. This TCR came from a human donor with Burkitt lymphoma. CDR3 protein: CASSVGAGTEAFF. CDR3 coding DNA: TGTGCCAGCAGCGTAGGGGCGGGAACTGAAGCTTTCTTT.